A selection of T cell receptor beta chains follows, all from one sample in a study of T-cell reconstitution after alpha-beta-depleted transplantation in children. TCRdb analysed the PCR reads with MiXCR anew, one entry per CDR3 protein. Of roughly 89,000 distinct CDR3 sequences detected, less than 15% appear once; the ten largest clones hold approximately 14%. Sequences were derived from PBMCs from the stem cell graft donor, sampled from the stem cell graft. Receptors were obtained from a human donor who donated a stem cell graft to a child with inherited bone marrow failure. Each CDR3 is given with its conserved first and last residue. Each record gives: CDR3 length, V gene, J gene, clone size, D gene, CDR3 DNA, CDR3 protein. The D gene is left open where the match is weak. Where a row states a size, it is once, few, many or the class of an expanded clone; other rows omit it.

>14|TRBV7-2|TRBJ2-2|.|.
TGTGCCAGCAGCTTAAAGTTGGTAGCCGGGGAGCTGTTTTTT
CASSLKLVAGELFF
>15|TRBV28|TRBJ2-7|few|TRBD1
TGTGCCAGCAGCAGGGACAGCCGGTTTGCCTACGAGCAGTACTTC
CASSRDSRFAYEQYF
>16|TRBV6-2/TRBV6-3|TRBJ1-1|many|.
TGTGCCAGCAGTTTCTCGACAGGAGTCATGAACACTGAAGCTTTCTTT
CASSFSTGVMNTEAFF
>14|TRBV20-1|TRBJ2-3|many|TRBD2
TGCAGTGCTAGGAGGGCGGGAGTGCCAGATACGCAGTATTTT
CSARRAGVPDTQYF
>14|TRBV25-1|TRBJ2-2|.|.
TGTGCCAGCAGTGAACCAGGGTCAGCCGGGGAGCTGTTTTTT
CASSEPGSAGELFF
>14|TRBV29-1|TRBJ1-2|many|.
TGCAGCGTTGGTTTGCCGGGGGGCGGCTATGGCTACACCTTC
CSVGLPGGGYGYTF
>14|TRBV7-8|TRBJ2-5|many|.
TGTGCCAGCAGCTTCGTACTCGTGGGAGAGACCCAGTACTTC
CASSFVLVGETQYF
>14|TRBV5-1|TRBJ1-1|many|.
TGCGCCAGCAGCTTGGAAGGGGACCCCCAGAAAGCTTTCTTT
CASSLEGDPQKAFF
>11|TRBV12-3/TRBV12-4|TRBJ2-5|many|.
TGTGCCAGCAGGACCGGTGGGTCCCAGTACTTC
CASRTGGSQYF
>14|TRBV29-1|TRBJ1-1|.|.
TGCAGCGTCCTCCGGTCCCGGTACGACACTGAAGCTTTCTTT
CSVLRSRYDTEAFF
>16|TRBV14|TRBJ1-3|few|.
TGTGCCAGCAGCCAAGCCTTCTTACGCTCTGGAAACACCATATATTTT
CASSQAFLRSGNTIYF
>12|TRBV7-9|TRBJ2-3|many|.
TGTGCCAGCAGCTTAGGGTGGGATACGCAGTATTTT
CASSLGWDTQYF
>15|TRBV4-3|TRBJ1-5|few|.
TGCGCCAGCAGCCCCATGACAGGACGCAATCAGCCCCAGCATTTT
CASSPMTGRNQPQHF
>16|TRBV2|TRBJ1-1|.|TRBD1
TGTGCCAGCAGTGATCCAGGGCGGACAGGGGTCCCTGAAGCTTTCTTT
CASSDPGRTGVPEAFF
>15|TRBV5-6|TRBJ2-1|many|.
TGTGCCAGCAGCGTCCGGGACTCAATGGTGGGTGAGCAGTTCTTC
CASSVRDSMVGEQFF
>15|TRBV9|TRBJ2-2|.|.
TGTGCCAGCAGCGTAGATGCCCGCACGGCCGGGGAGCTGTTTTTT
CASSVDARTAGELFF
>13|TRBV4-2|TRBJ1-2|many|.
TGTGCCAGCAGCCAGACCGAGAGCTATGGCTACACCTTC
CASSQTESYGYTF
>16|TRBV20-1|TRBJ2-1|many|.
TGCAGTGCTAGAGAGGGGCGGTCCGTCACCTACAATGAGCAGTTCTTC
CSAREGRSVTYNEQFF
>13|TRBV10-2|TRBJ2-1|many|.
TGCGCCAGCAGACAAACCCTTAGTGATGAGCAGTTCTTC
CASRQTLSDEQFF
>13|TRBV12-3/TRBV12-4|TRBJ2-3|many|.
TGTGCCAGCAGTTCTCGCGGCACAGATACGCAGTATTTT
CASSSRGTDTQYF
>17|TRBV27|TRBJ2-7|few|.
TGTGCCAGCAGTTTATCAATGGAGGGAAGGGGCTTTGGCGAGCAGTACTTC
CASSLSMEGRGFGEQYF
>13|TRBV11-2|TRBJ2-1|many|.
TGTGCCAGCAGCCGAAATCGTGGGAATGAGCAGTTCTTC
CASSRNRGNEQFF
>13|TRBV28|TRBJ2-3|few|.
TGTGCCACCCGACAGCAGAGCACAGATACGCAGTATTTT
CATRQQSTDTQYF